These 12 T cell receptor beta chains were sequenced from one sample in a study of CD8+CD57+ T cells in acquired aplastic anemia (dated by TCRdb to 2017 to 2018). The sequencing machine was an Illumina HiSeq 2000. TCR beta VDJ combination and CDR3 sequence profiling used genomic DNA as the template. Through fastp at Q25 and MiXCR, TCRdb rebuilt clones from the public reads, retaining in-frame beta chains. Every distinct CDR3 protein forms one entry, paired with its most common genes and DNA. Within this sample are over 250,000 distinct CDR3 sequences, with roughly 61% of them counted one time only. The ten largest clones represent roughly 1.3% of the sample. Expansion of CD8+CD57+ cells had been shown by flow cytometry in the patients chosen for sequencing. Sequencing was done on a sample of sorted CD4+, CD8+, or CD8+CD57+ T cells (not recorded which) from PBMCs. The receptors here all came from a human donor with aplastic anemia.

Turning to this clonotype: At one boundary the junction diverges from the germline segment, which might be a read error. The rearrangement joins TRBV18 to TRBJ2-1; 10 bases fit TRBD2. Germline values: CDR1 KGHSH, CDR2 LQKENI. The length of the CDR3 is 13 residues. For the CDR3, the DNA is TGTACCAGCTCACCAAATTCTAGCGGGAGGCAGTTCTTC. It yields the protein CTSSPNSSGRQFF.

This clonotype was seen a few times. V gene TRBV24-1 combines with J gene TRBJ2-1, with 9 bases aligning to TRBD2. With V trimmed by 2 bases and J by 11 bases, 3 bases remained unmatched. Germline V gene data show CDR1 as KGHDR and CDR2 as SFDVKD. The CDR3 is 13 amino acids. This CDR3 is CATSDSGTSKQFF. Here the CDR3 DNA reads TGTGCCACCAGTGATTCCGGGACTAGCAAGCAGTTCTTC.

This clonotype has ten or more counts. This chain links TRBV10-1 with TRBJ2-1; 9 positions match TRBD2. V lost 0 bases and J lost 4; bases outside the gene matches: 4. Germline V CDR1 and CDR2: WNHNN, SYGVQD (reference sequence). This CDR3 region has 16 residues. The CDR3 spells CASSESLAGSYNEQFF. The CDR3 DNA reads as TGCGCCAGCAGTGAGTCCCTAGCGGGGTCTTACAATGAGCAGTTCTTC.

The V gene is TRBV29-1, the J gene TRBJ2-7, with TRBD1 matching 8 bases. CDR3 length: 13 residues. From germline, CDR1 is SQVTM and CDR2 ANQGSEA. Trimming at V came to 6 bases and at J to 3 bases, leaving 7 bases not matched to a gene. CDR3 sequence reads: CSVRTGLSYEQYF. In DNA, the CDR3 is TGCAGCGTCAGGACAGGGTTGAGCTACGAGCAGTACTTC.

The chain is built from TRBV5-1 and TRBJ1-5; D is unresolved. Between the trimmed V and J ends, which lost 1 base and 4 bases, there was a span of 9 bases. This CDR3 has 14 amino acids. Germline loops: CDR1 SGHRS, CDR2 YFSETQ. DNA for the CDR3: TGCGCCAGCAGCTTGAGCAGCCATAATCAGCCCCAGCATTTT. Its translation: CASSLSSHNQPQHF.

In this sample, this clonotype turned up a few times. This chain joins TRBV29-1 and TRBJ2-7; D gene unclear. The germline V gene has CDR1 SQVTM and CDR2 ANQGSEA. CDR3 size: 11 residues. The germline V and J ends were trimmed by 4 bases and 2 bases, with 6 bases remaining between them. DNA for the CDR3: TGCAGCGTTGCGGGTCCCTACGAGCAGTACTTC. Encoded protein: CSVAGPYEQYF.

This rearrangement joins TRBV24-1 to TRBJ2-7, with 9 bases matching TRBD1. This CDR3 region has 15 residues. The germline gives CDR1 KGHDR, CDR2 SFDVKD. The ends lost 4 bases at V and 4 bases at J; junction bases unmatched: 7. CDR3 protein: CATSDPGQGSYEQYF. The CDR3 DNA follows: TGTGCCACCAGTGACCCGGGACAGGGATCGTACGAGCAGTACTTC.

The gene calls are TRBV9 and TRBJ1-1, with D perhaps matching TRBD1 (6 bases). Trimming left V 0 bases short and J 6 bases short, with 9 bases between. CDR1 is SGDLS, CDR2 YYNGEE, per germline. This CDR3 region has 13 residues. CDR3 in amino acids: CASSVDGGAEAFF. CDR3 nucleotide sequence: TGTGCCAGCAGCGTAGACGGGGGCGCTGAAGCTTTCTTT.

The chain is built from TRBV6-1 and TRBJ1-1; 7 nucleotides align to TRBD1. The CDR3 extends over 15 amino acids. CDR1 and CDR2 (germline): MNHNS, SASEGT. Trimming cost V 6 bases and J 7 bases; bases outside gene matches: 14. The CDR3 region has the DNA TGTGCCAGCAGCCCTGTCAGGGGGGGGCTTGATGAAGCTTTCTTT. As protein: CASSPVRGGLDEAFF.

J is TRBJ2-5 and V is TRBV20-1, with unresolved D. Germline V CDR1 and CDR2: DFQATT, SNEGSKA (reference sequence). Trimming removed 6 bases at V and 7 bases at J, with 15 bases between. The CDR3 has 12 amino acids. The CDR3 DNA reads TGCAGTGCCAGCAGTTACCCAGCGACCCAGTACTTC. This codes for CSASSYPATQYF.

This chain links TRBV7-3 with TRBJ2-3; 7 nucleotides align to TRBD2. The CDR3 spans 17 residues. The V segment lost 5 bases and the J segment 1 base; nucleotides outside the gene matches: 12. Germline CDR1 SGHTA, CDR2 FQGTGA. The CDR3 loop is CASSQDRGTSGTDTQYF. The DNA of the CDR3 is TGTGCCAGCAGCCAAGATCGAGGTACTAGCGGCACAGATACGCAGTATTTT.

This clonotype has ten or more counts. The gene calls are TRBV12-3 or TRBV12-4 and TRBJ2-2; D is perhaps TRBD1 or TRBD2 (5 bases each). The CDR3 covers 16 residues. V was shortened by 3 bases and J by 6 bases, with 17 bases between the two germline ends. The chain's CDR3 is CASSFIIFGGSGELFF. Written as DNA, the CDR3 is TGTGCCAGCAGTTTTATCATCTTTGGGGGTTCCGGGGAGCTGTTTTTT.